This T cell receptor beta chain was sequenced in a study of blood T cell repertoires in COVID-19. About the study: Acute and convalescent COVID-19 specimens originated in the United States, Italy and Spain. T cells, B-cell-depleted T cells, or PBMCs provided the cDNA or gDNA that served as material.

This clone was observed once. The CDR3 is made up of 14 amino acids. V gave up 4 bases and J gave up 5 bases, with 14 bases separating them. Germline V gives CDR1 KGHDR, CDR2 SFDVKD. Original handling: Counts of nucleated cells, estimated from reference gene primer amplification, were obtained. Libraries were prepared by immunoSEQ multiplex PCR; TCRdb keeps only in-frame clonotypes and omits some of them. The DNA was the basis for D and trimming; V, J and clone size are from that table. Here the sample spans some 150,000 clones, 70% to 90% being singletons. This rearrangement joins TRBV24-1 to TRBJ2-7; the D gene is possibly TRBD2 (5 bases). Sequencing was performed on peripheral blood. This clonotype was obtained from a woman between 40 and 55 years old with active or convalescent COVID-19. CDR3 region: CATSEREGRDEQYF. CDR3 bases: TGTGCCACCAGTGAACGGGAAGGTAGAGACGAGCAGTACTTC.